The rows below give T cell receptor beta chains drawn from one sample of a study of cytomegalovirus exposure and HLA in healthy donors. Only in-frame clones appear in the TCRdb table, and some are missing; sequencing was by immunoSEQ multiplex PCR. Here the sample spans 150,000 to 200,000 clones, around 96% being singletons. Sequencing was carried out using PBMCs. Receptors were obtained from a woman under 30 in good health and CMV-seronegative. The CDR3 runs from the conserved cysteine through the conserved F or W. A D gene is named only where the DNA matches it firmly. Where a row states a size, it is once, few, many or the class of an expanded clone; other rows omit it.

V	D	length	J	size	DNA	CDR3
TRBV4-2	TRBD1	16	TRBJ2-7	once	TGTGCCAGCAGCCAAGCTCACGGGACAGGGTCCTACGAGCAGTACTTC	CASSQAHGTGSYEQYF
TRBV4-3	NA	15	TRBJ1-1	NA	TGCGCCAGCAGCCAAGATTTTTCGGGGATCGCTGAAGCTTTCTTT	CASSQDFSGIAEAFF
TRBV18	NA	14	TRBJ2-7	NA	TGTGCCAGCTCACCACGACAGATTTCCTACGAGCAGTACTTC	CASSPRQISYEQYF
TRBV5-4	NA	15	TRBJ2-7	NA	TGTGCCTCAGGTGAGAAGACAGGAAATACTTACGAGCAGTACTTC	CASGEKTGNTYEQYF
TRBV5-6	NA	17	TRBJ1-6	NA	TGTGCCAGCAGCTTGGTTCCTTACAGGGTTTCTAGTTCACCCCTCCACTTT	CASSLVPYRVSSSPLHF
TRBV5-6	TRBD1	14	TRBJ2-7	NA	TGTGCCAGCAGCTTGTCAGGGGGCACGGACGAGCAGTACTTC	CASSLSGGTDEQYF
TRBV6-1	NA	15	TRBJ1-5	NA	TGTGCCAGCAGAATCGACAGAAATAGCAATCAGCCCCAGCATTTT	CASRIDRNSNQPQHF
TRBV9	TRBD1	14	TRBJ2-7	NA	TGTGCCAGCAGCGTGGGGACAGGGGACTACGAGCAGTACTTC	CASSVGTGDYEQYF
TRBV3-2	NA	8	TRBJ2-4	NA	TGTGCCAGCAGCCAAGACAACTTC	CASSQDNF
TRBV6-5	NA	14	TRBJ2-1	NA	TGTGCCAGCGGATTGGGGGGGCCCGGGAATGAGCAGTTCTTC	CASGLGGPGNEQFF
TRBV7-3	NA	13	TRBJ2-3	NA	TGTGCCAGCAGCCGAGGTCGCACAGATACGCAGTATTTT	CASSRGRTDTQYF
TRBV21-1	NA	15	TRBJ1-5	NA	TGTGCCAGCAGCGACAGGGAAGGAAGCAATCAGCCCCAGCATTTT	CASSDREGSNQPQHF
TRBV6-5	TRBD1	14	TRBJ2-7	NA	TGTGCCAGCAGTCAGGACAGGGTTTTGGTCGAGCAGTACTTC	CASSQDRVLVEQYF
TRBV7-9	TRBD2	17	TRBJ2-3	NA	TGTGCCAGCAGCGCTCTTAGGGGCGGGGGGGCCACAGATACGCAGTATTTT	CASSALRGGGATDTQYF
TRBV30	TRBD2	11	TRBJ2-1	NA	TGTGCCTGGACTTCCGGGAGGGATCTGTTCTTC	CAWTSGRDLFF